This T cell receptor beta chain was profiled in a study of cytomegalovirus exposure and HLA in healthy donors. Across the whole study: Of the donors genotyped, 398 in all, about 81% fell in the Caucasian-associated ancestry cluster.

The PCR ran on 60 Vbeta and 13 Jbeta primers. Produced via immunoSEQ multiplex PCR; TCRdb's table is partial and in-frame only. The table lists 95,000 to 150,000 clones, 65% to 75% of them singletons. A note on this clone: Its specificity is unknown.

Regarding donors, all were healthy bone marrow donors. CDR3 length: 16 amino acids. V gave up 6 bases and J gave up 4 bases; unmatched junction bases: 11. CDR1 is MDHEN and CDR2 is SYDVKM in the germline V gene. General study points: In an earlier analysis, about 90% or about 30%: the productive usage of most TCR beta V segments. Later analysis showed most CMV-associated TCR beta chains appearing HLA-restricted.

Sequenced: PBMCs. The chain joins TRBV28 to TRBJ2-7, with TRBD2 matching over 11 bases. The sequence was collected from a man in his forties in good health and CMV-seropositive. In DNA, the CDR3 is TGTGCCAGCAGAGCCTCATCCCTAGCGGGAGGATACGAGCAGTACTTC. As protein: CASRASSLAGGYEQYF.